This record concerns one T cell receptor (beta chain) sequence. What it binds is not known. This specimen belongs to a study of post-analysis software for immune sequencing data. The length of the CDR3 is 15 residues. The V gene end was trimmed by 5 bases and the J gene end by 3 bases; junction bases not matched to a gene: 6. CDR1 MNHEY and CDR2 SMNVEV come from the germline V gene (reference sequence). Sequencing libraries made from TCR beta cDNA carried unique molecular identifiers. TCRdb analysed the PCR reads with MiXCR anew, one entry per CDR3 protein. The sample lists about 760,000 distinct CDR3 sequences, roughly 30% occurring once. Whole-study findings and limits: TRBV5-6, TRBV5-1 and TRBV20-1 were among roughly 5 TRBV segments more frequent in patients than controls.

The genes are TRBV27 and TRBJ2-7, with 11 nucleotides matching TRBD2. Sequenced material: blood. The sequence derives from a girl aged 10 to 17 with multiple sclerosis. CDR3 coding DNA: TGTGCCAGCAGTCCGACTAGCGGGACTTTCTACGAGCAGTACTTC. Translating it yields CASSPTSGTFYEQYF.